A single sample gave rise to the 26 T cell receptor beta chains below, sequenced in a study of blood T cell repertoires in COVID-19. Clones were read by immunoSEQ multiplex PCR, and TCRdb kept only the in-frame ones, dropping some. Here the sample spans about 330,000 clones, roughly 88% being singletons. The sequenced sample consisted of PBMCs or T cells enriched from blood (not recorded which). The receptors derive from a man younger than 40 who had recovered from COVID-19.

This chain joins TRBV30 and TRBJ1-5; 7 bases fit TRBD1. The ends lost 1 base at V and 5 bases at J; junction bases unmatched: 2. The CDR3 runs 13 residues. CDR1 is GTSNPN and CDR2 is SVGIG in the germline V gene (reference sequence). CDR3 DNA sequence: TGTGCCTGGAGTGACGGACAGGATCAGCCCCAGCATTTT. This gives the protein CAWSDGQDQPQHF. Full variable domain (outside the CDR3, taken from reference TRBV30 and TRBJ1-5): SQTIHQWPATLVQPVGSPLSLECTVEGTSNPNLYWYRQAAGRGLQLLFYSVGIGQISSEVPQNLSASRPQDRQFILSSKKLLLSDSGFYLCAWSDGQDQPQHFGDGTRLSIL.

This rearrangement joins TRBV13 to TRBJ2-7; no clear D gene. The CDR3 consists of 15 residues. V was pared by 1 base and J by 2 bases, with 12 bases between. The germline V gene has CDR1 PRHDT and CDR2 FYEKMQ (reference sequence). The CDR3 bases are TGTGCCAGCAGCTTAGCCCCGTTAAGCACCTACGAGCAGTACTTC. Its protein is CASSLAPLSTYEQYF.

The chain carries TRBV2 and TRBJ1-2; no firm D call. This CDR3 region has 12 residues. The germline gives CDR1 SNHLY, CDR2 FYNNEI. The V and J ends lost 8 bases and 8 bases respectively, with 15 bases between them. The CDR3: CASRREGGGYTF. The CDR3, as DNA: TGTGCCAGCCGGAGAGAGGGAGGAGGCTACACCTTC.

V is TRBV5-1 and J is TRBJ2-5, with D uncertain. The germline gives CDR1 SGHRS, CDR2 YFSETQ. This CDR3 has 14 residues. V lost 1 base to trimming and J lost 1 base, with 8 bases between them. This CDR3 is CASSLSLAQETQYF. The CDR3 DNA reads TGCGCCAGCAGCTTGAGTTTGGCCCAAGAGACCCAGTACTTC.

The chain is built from TRBV12-3 or TRBV12-4 and TRBJ2-4, with D unclear. CDR3 length: 12 residues. Deletions cut 4 bases from V and 4 bases from J, with 5 bases between. The chain's CDR3 is CASSSRKNIQYF. CDR3 bases: TGTGCCAGCAGTTCACGGAAAAACATTCAGTACTTC.

The rearrangement links TRBV7-9 to TRBJ1-5, with 9 nucleotides matching TRBD1. In germline, CDR1 is SEHNR, CDR2 FQNEAQ (reference sequence). The CDR3 length is 14 residues. V lost 5 bases, J lost 9 bases, and 8 bases stayed unmatched. The CDR3 DNA follows: TGTGCCAGCAGCCCCGGACAGGGGAGTTCGCCCCAGCATTTT. It yields the protein CASSPGQGSSPQHF.

The chain is built from TRBV9 and TRBJ2-7; 7 nucleotides align to TRBD2. The CDR3 spans 15 residues. Germline CDR1 and CDR2: SGDLS and YYNGEE. V lost 4 bases and J lost 3; bases outside the gene matches: 10. CDR3 in amino acids: CASSLGDGRSYEQYF. In DNA, the CDR3 is TGTGCCAGCAGCTTAGGGGACGGGAGGAGCTACGAGCAGTACTTC.

The chain has TRBV11-2 and TRBJ1-4; TRBD1 is a possible D gene (5 bases). Per germline, CDR1 SGHAT and CDR2 FQNNGV. CDR3 length equals 13 residues. With 5 bases removed from V and 8 bases from J, the gap between germline ends came to 12 bases. The CDR3 sequence is CASSLGAREKLFF. CDR3 nucleotides: TGTGCCAGCAGCCTAGGGGCCCGGGAAAAACTGTTTTTT.

This clone has just a few counts. This chain joins TRBV2 and TRBJ1-5; 8 bases are a match to TRBD1. Per the germline V gene, CDR1 is SNHLY and CDR2 is FYNNEI. J lost 6 bases, V lost 5 bases, and 9 bases had no gene match. This CDR3 comprises 15 residues. In DNA form, the CDR3 reads TGTGCCAGCAGTTCTGGACAGGGACGAAGTCAGCCCCAGCATTTT. It encodes CASSSGQGRSQPQHF.

CDR3 bases: TGTGCCAGCAGTGTTCTCCAGGGGCCTGCTTTCTTT. It is translated as CASSVLQGPAFF. J is TRBJ1-1 and V is TRBV2; TRBD1 might be the D (6 bases). The CDR3 runs to 12 residues. The germline gives CDR1 SNHLY, CDR2 FYNNEI. Trimming took off 4 bases at V and 11 bases at J, with 14 bases between the two ends.

This chain joins TRBV27 and TRBJ1-4; 8 nucleotides match TRBD1. J lost 5 bases, V lost 2 bases, and 7 bases had no gene match. Germline-derived CDR1 and CDR2 are MNHEY and SMNVEV (reference sequence). This CDR3 is 16 amino acids long. DNA of the CDR3: TGTGCCAGCAGTTTAGTACGGACAGGGCAAAATGAAAAACTGTTTTTT. This gives the protein CASSLVRTGQNEKLFF.

The gene calls are TRBV11-2 and TRBJ2-7, with D possibly being TRBD1 (5 bases). Germline loops: CDR1 SGHAT, CDR2 FQNNGV. The CDR3 extends over 15 amino acids. Trimming removed 5 bases at V and 3 bases at J, with 17 bases between. CDR3 amino acids: CASSGHRRLSYEQYF. CDR3 in DNA: TGTGCCAGCAGCGGTCACAGGAGACTTAGCTACGAGCAGTACTTC.

This clone was detected once. The V gene is TRBV13, the J gene TRBJ1-1; 8 nucleotides line up with TRBD1. CDR1 is PRHDT, CDR2 FYEKMQ, per germline (reference sequence). The CDR3 is 16 residues long. V gave up 5 bases and J gave up 0 bases; unmatched junction bases: 8. CDR3 DNA sequence: TGTGCCAGCAGCCCGGGGACAGGCCTAATGAACACTGAAGCTTTCTTT. Residues: CASSPGTGLMNTEAFF. The full variable domain, rest sourced from reference TRBV13 and TRBJ1-1, is AAGVIQSPRHLIKEKRETATLKCYPIPRHDTVYWYQQGPGQDPQFLISFYEKMQSDKGSIPDRFSAQQFSDYHSELNMSSLELGDSALYFCASSPGTGLMNTEAFFGQGTRLTVV.

The chain joins TRBV7-9 to TRBJ1-2; D gene unclear. Germline V gene data show CDR1 as SEHNR and CDR2 as FQNEAQ (reference sequence). This CDR3 has 13 amino acids. Deletions cut 6 bases from V and 7 bases from J, with 15 bases between. CDR3: CASSSTGGIGYTF. In DNA form, the CDR3 reads TGTGCCAGCAGTTCTACGGGCGGGATTGGCTACACCTTC.

CDR3 coding DNA: TGTGCCAGCAGTTTTGACAGGAATAGCAATCAGCCCCAGCATTTT. Translating gives CASSFDRNSNQPQHF. The chain couples TRBV28 to TRBJ1-5, with D perhaps matching TRBD1 (6 bases). The V end lost 3 bases, the J end lost 0 bases, and 9 bases lay between the germline ends. Per the germline V gene, CDR1 is MDHEN and CDR2 is SYDVKM. The CDR3 has 15 residues.

This clone has a handful of counts. The CDR3 DNA is TGCGCCAGCAGCCACCCCGGACAGACGGGGGGCCCCACCCGGAGTACGCAGTATTTT. Encoded protein: CASSHPGQTGGPTRSTQYF. The chain couples TRBV4-1 to TRBJ2-3; perhaps TRBD2 as D (7 bases). The V and J ends lost 3 bases and 8 bases respectively, with 30 bases between them. Germline V gives CDR1 MGHRA, CDR2 YSYEKL. The CDR3 extends over 19 amino acids.

The rearrangement uses TRBV7-2 and TRBJ1-5; 11 bases line up with TRBD1. V trimming: 6 bases; J trimming: 6 bases; junction bases outside the gene matches: 7. The germline CDR1 and CDR2 sequences are SGHTA and FQGNSA. This CDR3 contains 15 residues. The DNA of the CDR3 is TGTGCCAGCAGGTTACAGGACAGGGGGCTTCAGCCCCAGCATTTT. It specifies CASRLQDRGLQPQHF.

The chain employs TRBV11-2 and TRBJ1-1; D is perhaps TRBD1 (6 bases). The CDR3 runs to 14 residues. V gave up 2 bases and J gave up 3 bases, with 10 bases separating them. Germline CDR1 is SGHAT and CDR2 is FQNNGV. The DNA for the CDR3 is TGTGCCAGCAGCTTACAGGGGCGATACACTGAAGCTTTCTTT. Protein product: CASSLQGRYTEAFF.

This rearrangement joins TRBV9 to TRBJ2-3, with TRBD2 matching over 11 bases. CDR1 is SGDLS and CDR2 is YYNGEE in the germline V gene. CDR3 length: 14 residues. The V segment lost 0 bases and the J segment 9 bases; nucleotides outside the gene matches: 3. The CDR3 DNA sequence: TGTGCCAGCAGCGTAGAGGCTAGCGGGGGGACGCAGTATTTT. It specifies CASSVEASGGTQYF.

V and J are TRBV28 and TRBJ1-4; perhaps TRBD1 as D (5 bases). V lost 8 bases and J 7 bases, leaving 14 bases between the germline ends. CDR1 is MDHEN, CDR2 SYDVKM, per germline. This CDR3 contains 13 residues. In DNA, the CDR3 is TGTGCCAGCCTCGCGGGGGTTAGTGAAAAACTGTTTTTT. Amino acids: CASLAGVSEKLFF.

This chain links TRBV27 with TRBJ1-1; tentatively, D is TRBD1 (5 bases). Looked up from germline, CDR1 is MNHEY and CDR2 is SMNVEV (reference sequence). Trimming left V 3 bases short and J 5 bases short, with 13 bases between. The CDR3 extends over 14 amino acids. The CDR3 reads CASSFARGVTEAFF. The CDR3 bases are TGTGCCAGCAGTTTTGCCCGGGGGGTTACTGAAGCTTTCTTT.

V and J are TRBV11-2 and TRBJ2-3, with 9 nucleotides matching TRBD2. CDR3 length equals 17 residues. Germline CDR1 reads SGHAT; CDR2 reads FQNNGV. The J segment lost 2 bases and the V segment lost 2 bases, leaving 8 bases of the junction unmatched. CDR3 nucleotide sequence: TGTGCCAGCAGCTTAATCCACAGCGGGGGGCCCACAGATACGCAGTATTTT. Amino acid sequence: CASSLIHSGGPTDTQYF. Looking up the rest from reference TRBV11-2 and TRBJ2-3 gives the full variable domain: EAGVAQSPRYKIIEKRQSVAFWCNPISGHATLYWYQQILGQGPKLLIQFQNNGVVDDSQLPKDRFSAERLKGVDSTLKIQPAKLEDSAVYLCASSLIHSGGPTDTQYFGPGTRLTVL.

This clone was seen once. The J gene is TRBJ1-2, the V gene TRBV19, with TRBD1 as a possible D gene (6 bases). Trimming stripped 3 bases from V and 4 bases from J, with 15 bases between. The germline V gene encodes CDR1 LNHDA and CDR2 SQIVND (reference sequence). The CDR3 sequence is 15 residues long. The CDR3 nucleotides read TGTGCCAGTAGTATTGGCGGCAGGGGAACCTATGGCTACACCTTC. Translated: CASSIGGRGTYGYTF.

This clone was counted once. The rearrangement uses TRBV5-1 and TRBJ1-4; TRBD1 matches 12 bases. Per the germline V gene, CDR1 is SGHRS and CDR2 is YFSETQ. This CDR3 contains 16 residues. V dropped 4 bases and J dropped 4; count of bases not matched to a gene: 5. In DNA form, the CDR3 reads TGCGCCAGCAGCCTGGGACAGGGGGCCGATAATGAAAAACTGTTTTTT. Protein product: CASSLGQGADNEKLFF.

The chain employs TRBV5-4 and TRBJ2-2, with D tentatively TRBD2 (7 bases). The CDR3 covers 15 residues. Germline V gene data show CDR1 as SGHNT and CDR2 as YYREEE (reference sequence). Trimming left V 4 bases short and J 6 bases short, with 16 bases between. The CDR3 nucleotides read TGTGCCAGCAGCCACAATCGGGGGGCCGCCGGGGAGCTGTTTTTT. This encodes CASSHNRGAAGELFF.

This chain uses TRBV4-1 with TRBJ2-7, with 8 nucleotides matching TRBD2. The germline gives CDR1 MGHRA, CDR2 YSYEKL. The V gene end was trimmed by 0 bases and the J gene end by 5 bases; junction bases not matched to a gene: 6. This CDR3 has 15 residues. The CDR3: CASSQDPSGWNEQYF. The DNA for the CDR3 is TGCGCCAGCAGCCAAGATCCTAGCGGGTGGAACGAGCAGTACTTC.